The 32 T cell receptor beta chains below come from one sample, sequenced in a study of blood T cell repertoires in COVID-19. Repertoires were generated with immunoSEQ multiplex PCR, while TCRdb's copy carries only in-frame clones and drops some. The sample contains under 250,000 clones, about 80% of which appear only once. Sample: peripheral blood. All receptors come from a woman in her twenties or thirties who had recovered from COVID-19.

In its sample, this clone was seen a few times. J is TRBJ2-2 and V is TRBV7-3; tentatively, D is TRBD2 (6 bases). The CDR3 length is 15 residues. Per the germline V gene, CDR1 is SGHTA and CDR2 is FQGTGA. V dropped 2 bases and J dropped 5 bases, with 12 bases sitting between them. The CDR3 protein is CASSLGAGRTGELFF. CDR3 bases: TGTGCCAGCAGCTTAGGGGCAGGGAGGACCGGGGAGCTGTTTTTT.

This sequence joins TRBV19 and TRBJ1-1; no clear D gene. This CDR3 is built from 14 residues. V was cut by 0 bases and J by 1 base, with 6 bases left in between. Germline CDR1 and CDR2: LNHDA and SQIVND (reference sequence). The CDR3 nucleotides read TGTGCCAGTAGTATAGATGTAGCGAACACTGAAGCTTTCTTT. Its protein is CASSIDVANTEAFF.

V is TRBV28 and J is TRBJ2-5; D is ambiguous. The CDR3 is 14 residues long. Trimming took 4 bases from V and 7 from J, leaving 16 bases between them. Germline lookup yields CDR1 MDHEN and CDR2 SYDVKM. The CDR3, as DNA: TGTGCCAGCAGTTCCCCCGCCGGGTCGGGGACCCAGTACTTC. Translation: CASSSPAGSGTQYF.

The CDR3 loop is CASSQDMLAGVLGRTDTQYF. DNA for the CDR3: TGCGCCAGCAGCCAAGATATGCTAGCGGGAGTCCTGGGGCGCACAGATACGCAGTATTTT. The V call is TRBV4-1, the J call TRBJ2-3; 10 bases are shared with TRBD2. CDR1 is MGHRA and CDR2 is YSYEKL in the germline V gene. The CDR3 covers 20 residues. Unmatched junction bases numbered 13, after V lost 0 bases and J lost 1 base.

This clone was picked up a small number of times. CDR3 DNA: TGTGCCTGGAGTTGGCAAGCGGGCGGTTACAATGAGCAGTTCTTC. Translating gives CAWSWQAGGYNEQFF. The chain uses TRBV30 and TRBJ2-1, with D possibly matching TRBD2 (6 bases). V gave up 2 bases and J gave up 4 bases, with 15 bases separating them. The V gene's germline CDR1 is GTSNPN and CDR2 SVGIG (reference sequence). The CDR3 is made up of 15 amino acids.

This chain connects TRBV27 to TRBJ1-2; 7 positions match TRBD1. V shed 2 bases, J shed 8 bases, and the junction held 8 bases outside the gene matches. Germline V gene data show CDR1 as MNHEY and CDR2 as SMNVEV (reference sequence). This CDR3 is 14 amino acids long. CDR3 nucleotide sequence: TGTGCCAGCAGTTTAAGGACAGGCGAGCGGGGCTACACCTTC. This sequence encodes CASSLRTGERGYTF.

This clone was seen only a few times. The rearrangement uses TRBV29-1 and TRBJ1-2; TRBD1 matches at 7 bases. J gave up 10 bases and V 4 bases, and 6 bases lay outside the gene matches. Germline CDR1 and CDR2: SQVTM and ANQGSEA. This CDR3 has 11 amino acids. This CDR3 is CSVVGQGVYTF. CDR3 coding DNA: TGCAGCGTTGTTGGCCAGGGGGTCTACACCTTC.

A few counts support this clone. V gene TRBV2 combines with J gene TRBJ1-5; possibly TRBD1 for D (6 bases). Trimming stripped 7 bases from V and 7 bases from J, with 14 bases between. Germline V gives CDR1 SNHLY, CDR2 FYNNEI. The CDR3 is made up of 13 amino acids. The DNA of the CDR3 is TGTGCCAGCACCGAGATGGACAGCCAGCCCCAGCATTTT. Protein sequence: CASTEMDSQPQHF.

The V and J genes are TRBV24-1 and TRBJ1-2; the match to TRBD1 covers 7 bases. Trimming cost V 3 bases and J 4 bases; bases outside gene matches: 7. Germline V gives CDR1 KGHDR, CDR2 SFDVKD. The CDR3 totals 15 residues. The CDR3: CATSDGDSQIYGYTF. CDR3 sequence (DNA): TGTGCCACCAGTGATGGGGACAGCCAGATCTATGGCTACACCTTC.

The rearrangement uses TRBV5-1 and TRBJ1-1, with TRBD1 identical over 7 bases. The germline V gene has CDR1 SGHRS and CDR2 YFSETQ. This CDR3 comprises 19 residues. J was trimmed by 0 bases and V by 6 bases; bases with no gene match: 20. DNA of the CDR3: TGCGCCAGCAAACAGAACAGAAACAGGGGCGCTCACATGAACACTGAAGCTTTCTTT. Its translation is CASKQNRNRGAHMNTEAFF.

The chain uses TRBV3-1 (or the pseudogene TRBV3-2) and TRBJ2-1; the D gene is possibly TRBD2 (6 bases). Germline V gives CDR1 LGHDT, CDR2 YNNKEL (reference sequence). V lost 2 bases and J lost 5, with 13 bases in between. CDR3 length: 15 residues. The CDR3 sequence is CASSQRQSSDNEQFF. For the CDR3, the DNA is TGTGCCAGCAGCCAAAGGCAATCTAGCGACAATGAGCAGTTCTTC.

The chain uses TRBV25-1 and TRBJ1-3, with D hard to call. Per germline, CDR1 MGHDK and CDR2 SYGVNS. The V end lost 4 bases, the J end lost 4 bases, and 8 bases lay between the germline ends. The CDR3 length is 13 residues. The CDR3 nucleotides read TGTGCCAGCAGTGTTCCGGGGGGAAACACCATATATTTT. It encodes CASSVPGGNTIYF.

This clone came up once. The chain links TRBV19 to TRBJ2-7, with D possibly matching TRBD1 (6 bases). Germline CDR1 and CDR2: LNHDA and SQIVND (reference sequence). The CDR3 covers 14 residues. V lost 6 bases and J 5 bases, leaving 17 bases between the germline ends. As DNA, the CDR3 is TGTGCCAGTAGGAAGCAGGGGTTCAGCGACGAGCAGTACTTC. The encoded protein is CASRKQGFSDEQYF.

This clone was picked up a small number of times. The chain employs TRBV30 and TRBJ2-7, with 8 bases aligning to TRBD2. V shed 0 bases and J 7 bases; nucleotides not matched to a gene: 11. The CDR3 extends over 15 amino acids. In germline, CDR1 is GTSNPN, CDR2 SVGIG (reference sequence). CDR3 in amino acids: CAWSVVPGGAYEQYF. CDR3 nucleotide sequence: TGTGCCTGGAGTGTAGTCCCGGGAGGGGCTTATGAGCAGTACTTC.

This chain links TRBV7-9 with TRBJ2-2; 11 bases are shared with TRBD2. This CDR3 spans 19 amino acids. The germline CDR1 and CDR2 sequences are SEHNR and FQNEAQ (reference sequence). Trimming took 5 bases from V and 2 from J; bases not matched to a gene: 13. The CDR3 nucleotides are TGTGCCAGCAGCCGCCCGGGACTAGCGGAACTCCTTAACACCGGGGAGCTGTTTTTT. Its protein product is CASSRPGLAELLNTGELFF. The full variable domain, with the rest looked up from reference TRBV7-9 and TRBJ2-2, is DTGVSQNPRHKITKRGQNVTFRCDPISEHNRLYWYRQTLGQGPEFLTYFQNEAQLEKSRLLSDRFSAERPKGSFSTLEIQRTEQGDSAMYLCASSRPGLAELLNTGELFFGEGSRLTVL.

This clone was seen once. This chain links TRBV5-1 with TRBJ2-5; weak D call: TRBD2 (7 bases). The CDR3 runs 14 residues. V was trimmed by 3 bases and J by 1 base, leaving 10 bases between them. Germline V gives CDR1 SGHRS, CDR2 YFSETQ. CDR3 DNA sequence: TGCGCCAGCAGCTCGGGGGGCGGCCAAGAGACCCAGTACTTC. Protein product: CASSSGGGQETQYF.

V and J are TRBV27 and TRBJ2-7, with 8 bases matching TRBD2. The CDR3 sequence is 13 residues long. V shed 2 bases, J shed 3 bases, and the junction held 0 bases outside the gene matches. From germline, CDR1 is MNHEY and CDR2 SMNVEV (reference sequence). The CDR3 region has the DNA TGTGCCAGCAGTTTAGCGGGAGGCTACGAGCAGTACTTC. Encoded protein: CASSLAGGYEQYF.

The CDR3 sequence is CASSAYFTGSGETQYF. In DNA form, the CDR3 reads TGTGCCAGCAGTGCCTACTTCACAGGGTCAGGTGAGACCCAGTACTTC. This chain links TRBV28 with TRBJ2-5; tentatively, D is TRBD1 (6 bases). The germline V gene has CDR1 MDHEN and CDR2 SYDVKM. The CDR3 covers 16 residues. V lost 5 bases and J lost 5, with 21 bases in between. Full variable domain (outside the CDR3, taken from reference TRBV28 and TRBJ2-5): DVKVTQSSRYLVKRTGEKVFLECVQDMDHENMFWYRQDPGLGLRLIYFSYDVKMKEKGDIPEGYSVSREKKERFSLILESASTNQTSMYLCASSAYFTGSGETQYFGPGTRLLVL.

The rearrangement links TRBV6-5 to TRBJ1-1; D gene unclear. The V end lost 2 bases, the J end lost 7 bases, and 14 bases lay between the germline ends. Germline V gene sequence: CDR1 MNHEY, CDR2 SVGAGI. This CDR3 has 14 amino acids. The CDR3 is CASSYTRVKIEAFF. The CDR3 region has the DNA TGTGCCAGCAGTTACACTCGGGTCAAGATTGAAGCTTTCTTT.

This clone was counted a single time. This rearrangement joins TRBV6-4 to TRBJ2-1; 10 bases are a match to TRBD2. The length of the CDR3 is 14 residues. Unmatched junction bases numbered 4, after V lost 6 bases and J lost 5 bases. Germline-derived CDR1 and CDR2 are MRHNA and SNTAGT. CDR3 nucleotides: TGTGCCAGCAGATTACTAGCGGGGAACAATGAGCAGTTCTTC. Translation gives CASRLLAGNNEQFF.

The rearrangement links TRBV24-1 to TRBJ1-5; no firm D call. CDR1 is KGHDR and CDR2 is SFDVKD in the germline V gene. The CDR3 extends over 14 amino acids. V was shortened by 5 bases and J by 0 bases, with 7 bases between the two germline ends. The DNA for the CDR3 is TGTGCCACCAGTGCTGTATTTAGCAATCAGCCCCAGCATTTT. This codes for CATSAVFSNQPQHF.

V gene TRBV10-3 combines with J gene TRBJ1-1, with 10 positions matching TRBD1. This CDR3 region has 15 residues. J lost 4 bases, V lost 6 bases, and 8 bases had no gene match. From germline, CDR1 is ENHRY and CDR2 SYGVKD. CDR3 nucleotide sequence: TGTGCCATCAGCAGTCCGGGACAGGGGTCCACTGAAGCTTTCTTT. It specifies CAISSPGQGSTEAFF.

The CDR3 is CASSGGQGLAGELFF. CDR3 sequence (DNA): TGTGCCAGCTCAGGCGGACAGGGACTCGCCGGGGAGCTGTTTTTT. V is TRBV18 and J is TRBJ2-2; 8 positions agree with TRBD1. Trimming cost V 5 bases and J 6 bases; bases outside gene matches: 8. The CDR3 has 15 amino acids. From germline, CDR1 is KGHSH and CDR2 LQKENI.

The V and J genes are TRBV6-5 and TRBJ2-7, with a tentative D call TRBD2 (5 bases). The CDR3 runs 11 residues. V lost 7 bases to trimming and J lost 6 bases, with 10 bases between them. Germline CDR1 is MNHEY and CDR2 is SVGAGI. CDR3 loop: CASTLEGEQYF. CDR3 nucleotide sequence: TGTGCCAGCACCCTCGAGGGCGAGCAGTACTTC.

This chain links TRBV12-3 or TRBV12-4 with TRBJ1-6; D unclear. The CDR3 length is 13 residues. V lost 3 bases and J lost 16, with 16 bases in between. CDR3 sequence reads: CASSFNYRGALHF. CDR3 bases: TGTGCCAGCAGTTTCAATTATCGCGGCGCTCTCCACTTT.

The V call is TRBV7-9, the J call TRBJ2-1, with 9 bases aligning to TRBD2. V dropped 3 bases and J dropped 4; count of bases not matched to a gene: 7. The CDR3 totals 16 residues. Germline V gene data show CDR1 as SEHNR and CDR2 as FQNEAQ (reference sequence). The CDR3 is CASSLRAGGSYNEQFF. The CDR3 DNA follows: TGTGCCAGCAGCTTGAGAGCGGGAGGCTCTTACAATGAGCAGTTCTTC.

The chain employs TRBV4-1 and TRBJ1-5, with 7 bases lining up with TRBD1. Per the germline V gene, CDR1 is MGHRA and CDR2 is YSYEKL. Trimming removed 0 bases from V and 3 bases from J; junction bases left unmatched: 11. The CDR3 spans 18 residues. The CDR3 coding sequence is TGCGCCAGCAGCCAAGACCCGACAGGGCGAATAGCCAATCAGCCCCAGCATTTT. This encodes CASSQDPTGRIANQPQHF.

This chain links TRBV5-1 with TRBJ2-3; D is possibly TRBD2 (5 bases). Germline CDR1 and CDR2: SGHRS and YFSETQ. CDR3 size: 16 residues. The V end was cut by 1 base, the J end by 0 bases, with 12 bases between. In nucleotides, the CDR3 is TGCGCCAGCAGCTTGTCGGCAGCGGTGAGCACAGATACGCAGTATTTT. This codes for CASSLSAAVSTDTQYF. Full variable domain (missing parts from reference TRBV5-1 and TRBJ2-3): KAGVTQTPRYLIKTRGQQVTLSCSPISGHRSVSWYQQTPGQGLQFLFEYFSETQRNKGNFPGRFSGRQFSNSRSEMNVSTLELGDSALYLCASSLSAAVSTDTQYFGPGTRLTVL.

The chain recombines TRBV5-1 with TRBJ1-4; TRBD1 agrees at 7 bases. J lost 6 bases, V lost 4 bases, and 6 bases had no gene match. The CDR3 sequence is 14 residues long. Germline V gene sequence: CDR1 SGHRS, CDR2 YFSETQ. The CDR3 bases are TGCGCCAGCAGCCCACGGACAGGACATGAAAAACTGTTTTTT. Encoded protein: CASSPRTGHEKLFF.

This clone was observed a few times. V is TRBV6-5 and J is TRBJ1-6, with D unresolved. CDR1 and CDR2 (germline): MNHEY, SVGAGI. This CDR3 contains 14 residues. Trimming shortened V by 11 bases and J by 4 bases, and 15 bases separated the two germline ends. The CDR3: CAHSKTPYNSPLHF. The CDR3 bases are TGTGCCCATTCCAAGACTCCTTATAATTCACCCCTCCACTTT.

The genes are TRBV9 and TRBJ2-3; TRBD2 agrees at 16 bases. V shed 4 bases, J shed 2 bases, and the junction held 7 bases outside the gene matches. Per the germline V gene, CDR1 is SGDLS and CDR2 is YYNGEE. The CDR3 runs to 18 residues. In DNA, the CDR3 is TGTGCCAGCAGCCCTCAGGGACTAGCGGGAGGGTTCACAGATACGCAGTATTTT. The encoded protein is CASSPQGLAGGFTDTQYF.

This chain links TRBV29-1 with TRBJ2-7, with TRBD2 matching 7 bases. Trimming at V came to 7 bases and at J to 3 bases, leaving 9 bases not matched to a gene. The CDR3 loop spans 13 amino acids. Germline V gives CDR1 SQVTM, CDR2 ANQGSEA. The CDR3 loop reads CSAMSGVNYEQYF. The CDR3 region has the DNA TGCAGCGCAATGAGCGGGGTGAACTACGAGCAGTACTTC.